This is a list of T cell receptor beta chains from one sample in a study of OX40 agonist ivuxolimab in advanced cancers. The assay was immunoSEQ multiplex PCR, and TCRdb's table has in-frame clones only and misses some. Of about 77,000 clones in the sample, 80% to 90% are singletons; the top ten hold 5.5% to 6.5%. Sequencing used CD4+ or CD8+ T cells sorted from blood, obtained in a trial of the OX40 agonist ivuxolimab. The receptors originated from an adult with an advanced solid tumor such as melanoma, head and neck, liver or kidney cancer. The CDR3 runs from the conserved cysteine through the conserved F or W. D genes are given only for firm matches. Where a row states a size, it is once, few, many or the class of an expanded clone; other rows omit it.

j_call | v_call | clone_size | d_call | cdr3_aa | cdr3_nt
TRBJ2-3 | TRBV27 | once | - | CASSTRSGGATDTQYF | TGTGCCAGCAGTACCCGTTCGGGGGGCGCGACAGATACGCAGTATTTT
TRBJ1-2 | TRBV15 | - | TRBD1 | CATSTPDREHGYTF | TGTGCCACCAGCACTCCAGACAGGGAACATGGCTACACCTTC
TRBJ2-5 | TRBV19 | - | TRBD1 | CASSQDRGSAQYF | TGTGCCAGTAGCCAGGACAGGGGATCGGCCCAGTACTTC
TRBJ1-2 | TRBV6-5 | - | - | CASFDWGKGYTF | TGTGCCAGTTTTGACTGGGGTAAAGGCTACACCTTC
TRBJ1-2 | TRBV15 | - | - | CATGAEGGYGYTF | TGTGCCACAGGGGCCGAGGGGGGCTATGGCTACACCTTC
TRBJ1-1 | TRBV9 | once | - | CASSPLRATGTEAFF | TGTGCCAGCAGCCCCCTAAGGGCCACGGGCACTGAAGCTTTCTTT
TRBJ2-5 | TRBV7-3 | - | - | CASSLKLGETQYF | TGTGCCAGCAGCTTAAAGCTCGGGGAGACCCAGTACTTC
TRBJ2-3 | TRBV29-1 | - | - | CSVEGGTDTQYF | TGCAGCGTTGAAGGGGGAACAGATACGCAGTATTTT
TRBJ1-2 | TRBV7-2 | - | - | CASSFYGGHNTF | TGTGCCAGCAGCTTCTATGGGGGGCATAACACCTTC
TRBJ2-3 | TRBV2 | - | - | CASKGIAAPGDTQYF | TGTGCCAGCAAAGGGATAGCGGCCCCTGGAGATACGCAGTATTTT
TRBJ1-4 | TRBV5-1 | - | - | CASSFGPGADEKLFF | TGCGCCAGCAGTTTTGGTCCGGGGGCGGATGAAAAACTGTTTTTT
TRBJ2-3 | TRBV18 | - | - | CASSPLGRHTDTQYF | TGTGCCAGCTCACCTCTAGGAAGACACACAGATACGCAGTATTTT
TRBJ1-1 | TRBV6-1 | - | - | CATRPQARNTEAFF | TGTGCCACCAGACCTCAGGCTCGGAACACTGAAGCTTTCTTT
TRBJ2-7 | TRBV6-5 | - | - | CASYQSGTTYEQYF | TGTGCCAGCTACCAGAGTGGCACTACCTACGAGCAGTACTTC
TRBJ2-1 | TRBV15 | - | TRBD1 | CATSTAGTGHNEQFF | TGTGCCACCAGCACAGCCGGGACAGGACACAATGAGCAGTTCTTC
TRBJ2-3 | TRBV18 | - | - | CASSPTDTQYF | TGTGCCAGCTCACCAACTGATACGCAGTATTTT
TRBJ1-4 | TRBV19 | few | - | CASKRAFTPNEKLFF | TGTGCCAGTAAGAGGGCCTTTACGCCTAATGAAAAACTGTTTTTT
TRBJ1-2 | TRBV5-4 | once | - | CASSLSVTNTNYGYTF | TGTGCCAGCAGCTTGTCGGTGACAAATACTAACTATGGCTACACCTTC
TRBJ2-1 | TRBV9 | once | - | CASSVGVINEQFF | TGTGCCAGCAGCGTAGGGGTTATCAATGAGCAGTTCTTC
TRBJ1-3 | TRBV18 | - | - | CASSPKGEATIYF | TGTGCCAGCTCCCCTAAGGGGGAGGCCACCATATATTTT
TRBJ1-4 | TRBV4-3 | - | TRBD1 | CASSHTGGVQEKLFF | TGCGCCAGCAGCCATACAGGGGGCGTTCAGGAAAAACTGTTTTTT
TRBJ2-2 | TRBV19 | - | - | CASSIRAHTGELFF | TGTGCCAGTAGTATAAGGGCCCACACCGGGGAGCTGTTTTTT
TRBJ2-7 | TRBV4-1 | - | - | CASSRDSSYEQYF | TGCGCCAGCAGTCGCGACAGTTCCTACGAGCAGTACTTC
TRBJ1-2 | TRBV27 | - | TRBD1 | CASSLGGQANYGYTF | TGTGCCAGCAGTTTAGGGGGACAGGCTAACTATGGCTACACCTTC
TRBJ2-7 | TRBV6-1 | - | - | CASSVTGRDEQYF | TGTGCCAGCAGTGTAACAGGACGCGACGAGCAGTACTTC
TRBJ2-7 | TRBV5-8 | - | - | CASSLTRGYEQYF | TGTGCCAGCAGCTTGACTAGGGGCTACGAGCAGTACTTC
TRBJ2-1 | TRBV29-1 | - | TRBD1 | CSVAPPGTGLVKQFF | TGCAGCGTCGCTCCTCCCGGGACAGGGCTCGTTAAGCAGTTCTTC
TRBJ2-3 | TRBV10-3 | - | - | CAISESGTSTDTQYF | TGTGCCATCAGTGAGTCAGGGACTAGCACAGATACGCAGTATTTT
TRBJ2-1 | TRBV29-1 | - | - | CSVTSYNEQFF | TGCAGCGTTACTTCCTACAATGAGCAGTTCTTC
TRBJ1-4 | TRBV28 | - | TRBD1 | CASRFWTGATNEKLFF | TGTGCCAGCAGATTTTGGACAGGCGCAACTAATGAAAAACTGTTTTTT
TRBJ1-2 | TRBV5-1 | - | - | CASSLKWADPLYGYTF | TGCGCCAGCAGCCTCAAATGGGCAGATCCCCTCTATGGCTACACCTTC